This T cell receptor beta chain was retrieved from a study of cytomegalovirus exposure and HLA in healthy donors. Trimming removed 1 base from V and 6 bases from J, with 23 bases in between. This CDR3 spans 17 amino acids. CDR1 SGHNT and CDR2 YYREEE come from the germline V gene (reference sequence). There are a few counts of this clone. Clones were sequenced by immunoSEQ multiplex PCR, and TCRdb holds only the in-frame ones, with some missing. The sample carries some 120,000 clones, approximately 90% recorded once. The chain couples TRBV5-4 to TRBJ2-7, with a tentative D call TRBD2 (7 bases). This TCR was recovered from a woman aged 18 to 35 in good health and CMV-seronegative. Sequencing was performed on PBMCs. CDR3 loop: CASSLTGAGVIPSEQYF. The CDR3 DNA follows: TGTGCCAGCAGCTTGACGGGGGCGGGAGTGATCCCGAGCGAGCAGTACTTC.